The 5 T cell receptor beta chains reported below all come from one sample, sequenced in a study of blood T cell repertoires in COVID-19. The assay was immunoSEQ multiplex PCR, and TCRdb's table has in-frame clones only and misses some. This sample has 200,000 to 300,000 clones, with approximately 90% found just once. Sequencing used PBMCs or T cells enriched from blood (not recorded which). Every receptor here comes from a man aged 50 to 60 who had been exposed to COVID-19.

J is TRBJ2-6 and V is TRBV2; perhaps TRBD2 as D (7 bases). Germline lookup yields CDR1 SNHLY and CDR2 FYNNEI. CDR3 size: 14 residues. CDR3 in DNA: TGTGCTATGGAGGGGGGGCCGGGGGCCAACGTCCTGACTTTC. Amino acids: CAMEGGPGANVLTF.

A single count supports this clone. The CDR3 protein is CASSLGGRDTGELFF. CDR3 coding DNA: TGTGCCAGCAGCTTGGGGGGCAGGGACACCGGGGAGCTGTTTTTT. The rearrangement links TRBV5-4 to TRBJ2-2; maybe TRBD1 (5 bases). The CDR3 consists of 15 residues. The germline CDR1 and CDR2 sequences are SGHNT and YYREEE (reference sequence). V was trimmed by 0 bases and J by 3 bases, leaving 9 bases between them.

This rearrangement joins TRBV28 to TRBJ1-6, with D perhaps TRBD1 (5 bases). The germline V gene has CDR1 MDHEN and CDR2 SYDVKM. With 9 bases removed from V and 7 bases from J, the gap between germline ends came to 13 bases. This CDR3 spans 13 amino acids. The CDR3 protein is CARGRDSNSPLHF. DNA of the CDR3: TGTGCCAGGGGACGGGACTCCAATTCACCCCTCCACTTT.

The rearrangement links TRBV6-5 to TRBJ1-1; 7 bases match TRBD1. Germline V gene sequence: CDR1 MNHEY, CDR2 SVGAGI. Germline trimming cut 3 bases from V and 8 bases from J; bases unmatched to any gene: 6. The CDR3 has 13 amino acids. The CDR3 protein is CASSYFGQEEAFF. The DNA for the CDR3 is TGTGCCAGCAGTTATTTCGGACAGGAAGAAGCTTTCTTT.

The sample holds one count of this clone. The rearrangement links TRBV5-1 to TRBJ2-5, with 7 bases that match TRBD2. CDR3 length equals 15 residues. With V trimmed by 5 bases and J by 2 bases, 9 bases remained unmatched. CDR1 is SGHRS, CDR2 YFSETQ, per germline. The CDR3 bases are TGCGCCAGCAGACCAAGCGGGACCCTACAAGAGACCCAGTACTTC. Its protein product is CASRPSGTLQETQYF.